This T cell receptor beta chain is drawn from a study of identical twins. Using its own MiXCR run on the 5' RACE reads, TCRdb lists one record per CDR3 protein. The sample consists of roughly 1.6 million distinct CDR3 sequences, about 31% of them appearing once. The CDR3 contains 17 residues. V gave up 3 bases and J gave up 3 bases; unmatched junction bases: 9. Germline CDR1 is SGHRS and CDR2 is YFSETQ. A few counts support this clonotype. The sequence derives from a newborn girl in good health. Sample: cord blood. This chain uses TRBV5-1 with TRBJ2-3; 11 bases are shared with TRBD2. The CDR3, as DNA: TGCGCCAGCAGCTCGTTACTAGCGGGGGCCACAACAGATACGCAGTATTTT. Protein sequence: CASSSLLAGATTDTQYF.